This T cell receptor (beta chain) was obtained from a study of OX40 agonist ivuxolimab in advanced cancers. Study at large: The dose-escalation cohort had hepatocellular carcinoma, melanoma, renal cell or head and neck cancer.

General observations from the study: CD8+ T cells showed, on average, more clonal expansion than CD4+ cells.

This clone showed up just a few times. Its antigen is currently unknown. Some clones are missing from TCRdb's copy, which holds only in-frame ones; the method was immunoSEQ multiplex PCR. The sample has 20,000 to 25,000 clones, around 77% seen once. The material sequenced was CD4+ or CD8+ T cells sorted from blood, taken in a trial of the OX40 agonist ivuxolimab. The sequence was obtained from an adult with an advanced solid tumor such as melanoma, head and neck, liver or kidney cancer.

The CDR3 DNA is TGTGCCAGTAGTCCACGTCAGGCAGGGGGAAACACTGAAGCTTTCTTT. Translating it yields CASSPRQAGGNTEAFF. The chain is built from TRBV19 and TRBJ1-1, with TRBD1 matching 7 bases. J lost 2 bases, V lost 5 bases, and 11 bases had no gene match. Germline V CDR1 and CDR2: LNHDA, SQIVND (reference sequence). The CDR3 totals 16 residues.